Below are 8 T cell receptor beta chains sequenced from a single sample in a study of blood T cell repertoires in COVID-19. Assay used: immunoSEQ multiplex PCR; TCRdb lists only in-frame clones, some missing. The sample records a few hundred thousand clones, approximately 89% being singletons. Source material: peripheral blood. The receptors shown here come from a woman aged 45-65 years who had recovered from COVID-19.

This chain joins TRBV7-2 and TRBJ2-7, with TRBD1 matching 7 bases. J gave up 2 bases and V 0 bases, and 4 bases lay outside the gene matches. Germline V lookup: CDR1 SGHTA, CDR2 FQGNSA. This CDR3 contains 15 residues. The CDR3 DNA reads TGTGCCAGCAGCTTAGCCGCAGGGGGAACCTACGAGCAGTACTTC. Protein sequence: CASSLAAGGTYEQYF.

The chain combines TRBV9 with TRBJ2-5, with TRBD2 matching over 7 bases. The CDR3 is 15 residues long. The V and J ends lost 6 bases and 1 base, in that order; junction bases with no gene match: 9. Germline V gene sequence: CDR1 SGDLS, CDR2 YYNGEE. The CDR3 region has the DNA TGTGCCAGCAATATTGGGGGGGGGATCCAAGAGACCCAGTACTTC. Translating it yields CASNIGGGIQETQYF.

V is TRBV5-4 and J is TRBJ1-2; no clear D. The CDR3 is made up of 14 amino acids. Germline lookup yields CDR1 SGHNT and CDR2 YYREEE (reference sequence). Deletions cut 0 bases from V and 7 bases from J, with 13 bases between. CDR3 DNA sequence: TGTGCCAGCAGCTTGGACATCGTGTTGTCTGGCTACACCTTC. Translation gives CASSLDIVLSGYTF.

The chain is built from TRBV5-6 and TRBJ2-1, with D possibly TRBD2 on 5 matching bases. The CDR3 extends over 14 amino acids. Germline CDR1 is SGHDT and CDR2 is YYEEEE. The V end lost 2 bases, the J end lost 7 bases, and 13 bases lay between the germline ends. CDR3 in DNA: TGTGCCAGCAGCTTTGTATTTAGGGAGAATGAGCAGTTCTTC. This gives the protein CASSFVFRENEQFF.

This clone was recorded once. The chain employs TRBV3-1 (or the pseudogene TRBV3-2) and TRBJ2-1, with 15 bases that match TRBD2. Germline lookup yields CDR1 LGHDT and CDR2 YNNKEL (reference sequence). V shed 2 bases, J shed 8 bases, and the junction held 4 bases outside the gene matches. The CDR3 loop spans 16 amino acids. Here the CDR3 reads CASSQRTSGGADEQFF. The CDR3 bases are TGTGCCAGCAGCCAACGGACTAGCGGGGGGGCAGATGAGCAGTTCTTC.

This chain links TRBV30 with TRBJ2-5; D might be TRBD2 (6 bases). V lost 1 base and J lost 4, with 10 bases in between. The V gene's germline CDR1 is GTSNPN and CDR2 SVGIG (reference sequence). This CDR3 contains 13 residues. CDR3 sequence (DNA): TGTGCCTGGAGTGAGACGCGGGGAGAGACCCAGTACTTC. It is translated as CAWSETRGETQYF.

The chain has TRBV20-1 and TRBJ2-1; maybe TRBD2 (5 bases). The CDR3 covers 12 residues. Germline V gives CDR1 DFQATT, CDR2 SNEGSKA (reference sequence). V was pared by 3 bases and J by 5 bases, with 8 bases between. CDR3 DNA sequence: TGCAGTGCTAGTAGAGCGGACAATGAGCAGTTCTTC. It is translated as CSASRADNEQFF.

This clone was observed once. V gene TRBV15 combines with J gene TRBJ1-4; tentative D call: TRBD1 (6 bases). Germline V lookup: CDR1 LNHNV, CDR2 YYDKDF (reference sequence). The length of the CDR3 is 15 residues. Trimming took off 5 bases at V and 5 bases at J, with 15 bases between the two ends. The CDR3 is CATSEAGGPNEKLFF. CDR3 sequence (DNA): TGTGCCACCAGCGAAGCGGGGGGCCCAAATGAAAAACTGTTTTTT.